Listed below are T cell receptor beta chains from one sample, sequenced in a study of blood T cell repertoires in COVID-19. Generated by immunoSEQ multiplex PCR, the TCRdb table keeps only in-frame clones and is missing some. The sample shows 150,000 to 200,000 clones, 85% to 90% of them seen only once. Sequencing was carried out using peripheral blood. These receptors came from a woman aged 55-75 years with acute or convalescent COVID-19. Each CDR3 is given with its conserved first and last residue. The D gene is left open where the match is weak. Rows give clone size only sometimes, using once, few, many, or a class for an expanded clone.

>TRBV4-2|TRBJ2-7|.|.
CASSLNRVEQYF
TGTGCCAGCAGCCTCAACAGGGTCGAGCAGTACTTC
>TRBV19|TRBJ2-1|TRBD2|.
CASSSPSGRDYNEQFF
TGTGCCAGTAGTTCACCTAGCGGCCGGGACTACAATGAGCAGTTCTTC
>TRBV24-1|TRBJ1-2|TRBD1|.
CATSDAPGQGDFGYTF
TGTGCCACCAGTGATGCCCCGGGACAGGGAGATTTTGGCTACACCTTC
>TRBV30|TRBJ2-3|TRBD2|.
CAWSAGLAGGTDTQYF
TGTGCCTGGAGCGCGGGACTAGCGGGAGGCACAGATACGCAGTATTTT
>TRBV11-3|TRBJ2-3|.|.
CASSPGLSSTDTQYF
TGTGCCAGCAGCCCGGGACTGTCTAGCACAGATACGCAGTATTTT
>TRBV6-2/TRBV6-3|TRBJ1-3|TRBD1|.
CASSPYRGLGNTIYF
TGTGCCAGCAGTCCGTACAGGGGGCTTGGAAACACCATATATTTT
>TRBV6-1|TRBJ2-2|.|.
CASSDDWNTGELFF
TGTGCCAGCAGTGATGACTGGAACACCGGGGAGCTGTTTTTT
>TRBV4-2|TRBJ2-4|.|few
CASSQVPPLNVGGIDIQYF
TGTGCCAGCAGCCAAGTTCCGCCGTTGAACGTGGGCGGGATAGACATTCAGTACTTC
>TRBV6-5|TRBJ2-2|.|few
CATKGQRAGELFF
TGTGCCACCAAGGGCCAGAGGGCGGGGGAGCTGTTTTTT
>TRBV28|TRBJ2-3|.|.
CASSPKTDTQYF
TGTGCCAGCAGCCCCAAAACAGATACGCAGTATTTT
>TRBV19|TRBJ1-5|TRBD1|.
CASSTGTASNQPQHF
TGTGCCAGTAGTACTGGGACAGCTAGCAATCAGCCCCAGCATTTT
>TRBV2|TRBJ2-1|.|.
CASIEQRLYNEQFF
TGTGCCAGCATTGAACAGCGCTTGTACAATGAGCAGTTCTTC
>TRBV6-1|TRBJ1-5|.|.
CASSETFNQPQHF
TGTGCCAGCAGTGAGACTTTTAATCAGCCCCAGCATTTT
>TRBV19|TRBJ1-1|TRBD1|.
CASSIRDRGNTEAFF
TGTGCCAGTAGTATCAGGGACAGGGGGAACACTGAAGCTTTCTTT
>TRBV25-1|TRBJ2-2|.|.
CASRRHSNTGELFF
TGTGCCAGCAGGAGACACTCAAACACCGGGGAGCTGTTTTTT
>TRBV6-5|TRBJ1-5|.|.
CASREGYSNQPQHF
TGTGCCAGCAGAGAGGGTTATAGCAATCAGCCCCAGCATTTT
>TRBV7-7|TRBJ2-5|TRBD1|.
CASSFGQGVETQYF
TGTGCTAGCAGCTTCGGACAGGGGGTAGAGACCCAGTACTTC
>TRBV30|TRBJ1-2|.|.
CAWTRDSYGYTF
TGTGCCTGGACTCGGGACTCCTATGGCTACACCTTC
>TRBV6-5|TRBJ1-4|TRBD1|.
CASSYSGTGVEKLFF
TGTGCCAGCAGTTACTCCGGGACAGGGGTTGAAAAACTGTTTTTT
>TRBV5-1|TRBJ1-2|.|.
CASSLSREGGYTF
TGCGCCAGCAGCTTGTCCAGGGAGGGTGGCTACACCTTC
>TRBV29-1|TRBJ2-2|TRBD2|.
CSVGRLAGGGELFF
TGCAGCGTTGGACGACTAGCGGGAGGCGGGGAGCTGTTTTTT
>TRBV6-5|TRBJ2-7|TRBD1|.
CASSRRDRGYEQYF
TGTGCCAGCAGCAGACGGGACAGGGGGTACGAGCAGTACTTC
>TRBV5-4|TRBJ1-2|TRBD1|.
CASSAGTGANYGYTF
TGTGCCAGCAGCGCCGGCACAGGGGCTAACTATGGCTACACCTTC
>TRBV9|TRBJ2-5|.|.
CASSLDGGQGVGLEETQYF
TGTGCCAGCAGCTTAGACGGAGGGCAGGGCGTGGGCTTGGAAGAGACCCAGTACTTC
>TRBV5-8|TRBJ2-2|.|.
CASSRLLVAQPWLFF
TGTGCCAGCAGCCGTCTATTGGTAGCCCAGCCATGGCTGTTTTTT
>TRBV18|TRBJ1-3|.|.
CASSGGGSVSGNTIYF
TGTGCCAGCTCAGGGGGAGGGTCGGTCTCTGGAAACACCATATATTTT
>TRBV11-3|TRBJ1-1|.|.
CASSFGRENTEAFF
TGTGCCAGCAGCTTTGGACGGGAGAACACTGAAGCTTTCTTT
>TRBV6-5|TRBJ2-1|TRBD2|.
CASRTSGALGQFF
TGTGCCAGCAGGACTAGCGGGGCACTTGGGCAGTTCTTC
>TRBV19|TRBJ2-1|.|.
CASSRGVGRAYNEQFF
TGTGCCAGTAGTAGGGGAGTAGGGCGGGCCTACAATGAGCAGTTCTTC
>TRBV7-9|TRBJ1-1|TRBD1|.
CASSRQGNEAFF
TGTGCCAGCAGCCGACAGGGGAATGAAGCTTTCTTT
>TRBV10-3|TRBJ2-3|TRBD2|.
CAINPSGRDNTQYF
TGTGCCATCAATCCTAGCGGGAGGGACAATACGCAGTATTTT
>TRBV5-1|TRBJ2-1|TRBD1|few
CASSPHRGIGGEQFF
TGCGCCAGCAGCCCGCACAGGGGTATAGGGGGTGAGCAGTTCTTC
>TRBV3-1/TRBV3-2|TRBJ2-7|.|.
CASSQLGLGPREQYF
TGTGCCAGCAGCCAATTGGGATTGGGGCCTCGCGAGCAGTACTTC
>TRBV29-1|TRBJ1-1|.|.
CSVEEGGQLNTEAFF
TGCAGCGTTGAGGAGGGTGGGCAGTTGAACACTGAAGCTTTCTTT
>TRBV7-9|TRBJ2-7|TRBD2|.
CASSSVPSGTYEQYF
TGTGCCAGCAGCTCGGTCCCTAGCGGTACCTACGAGCAGTACTTC
>TRBV28|TRBJ2-5|.|.
CASSLAGKETQYF
TGTGCCAGCAGTTTAGCGGGGAAAGAGACCCAGTACTTC
>TRBV27|TRBJ1-6|TRBD1|.
CASSSGTVLGVNSPLHF
TGTGCCAGCAGTTCCGGGACAGTGCTAGGGGTGAATTCACCCCTCCACTTT
>TRBV7-9|TRBJ2-1|TRBD2|.
CASSSPGGDNEQFF
TGTGCCAGCAGCTCTCCCGGGGGGGACAATGAGCAGTTCTTC
>TRBV7-9|TRBJ1-2|TRBD1|.
CASSPDRAYTF
TGTGCCAGCAGCCCCGACAGGGCCTACACCTTC
>TRBV7-3|TRBJ1-1|.|.
CASSLERGPGEKAFF
TGTGCCAGCAGCTTAGAACGGGGTCCTGGAGAGAAGGCTTTCTTT
>TRBV6-5|TRBJ2-7|.|.
CASETVLEQYF
TGTGCCAGCGAAACTGTGCTAGAGCAGTACTTC
>TRBV6-5|TRBJ1-2|.|.
CARIGASKDGYTF
TGTGCCAGGATTGGGGCTTCTAAGGATGGCTACACCTTC
>TRBV9|TRBJ1-3|.|.
CASSVSWGQTSGNTIYF
TGTGCCAGCAGCGTTTCGTGGGGGCAAACCTCCGGAAACACCATATATTTT
>TRBV11-2|TRBJ1-6|TRBD1|.
CASSLDGTGDSPLHF
TGTGCCAGCAGCTTAGATGGGACAGGGGATTCACCCCTCCACTTT
>TRBV6-5|TRBJ1-6|.|.
CASSYRETYNSPLHF
TGTGCCAGCAGTTACAGGGAGACCTATAATTCACCCCTCCACTTT
>TRBV19|TRBJ1-2|TRBD1|.
CASRPDRAPNYGYTF
TGTGCCAGTAGACCAGACAGGGCCCCTAACTATGGCTACACCTTC
>TRBV2|TRBJ1-3|.|.
CASGAAENTIYF
TGTGCCAGCGGGGCAGCCGAAAACACCATATATTTT
>TRBV6-5|TRBJ2-7|TRBD2|few
CASSFGLAGGQYF
TGTGCCAGCAGTTTTGGACTAGCGGGAGGGCAGTACTTC
>TRBV11-2|TRBJ1-3|.|once
CASSRRARSGNTIYF
TGTGCCAGCAGCCGCAGGGCGAGATCTGGAAACACCATATATTTT
>TRBV5-1|TRBJ1-1|TRBD1|.
CASRYGDRATEAFF
TGCGCCAGCAGATACGGGGACAGGGCGACTGAAGCTTTCTTT
>TRBV6-1|TRBJ2-3|.|.
CASSESLAWEDTQYF
TGTGCCAGCAGTGAATCTCTAGCTTGGGAGGATACGCAGTATTTT
>TRBV28|TRBJ2-1|TRBD2|.
CASRSAATSGYNEQFF
TGTGCCAGCAGGTCGGCTGCGACTAGCGGATACAATGAGCAGTTCTTC
>TRBV19|TRBJ1-5|TRBD1|.
CASSTPPTTGWYQPQHF
TGTGCCAGTAGTACCCCTCCGACGACAGGGTGGTACCAGCCCCAGCATTTT
>TRBV6-5|TRBJ2-3|TRBD2|.
CASSIGLAADTQYF
TGTGCCAGCAGCATCGGACTAGCGGCGGATACGCAGTATTTT
>TRBV28|TRBJ1-2|.|.
CASIDGINYGYTF
TGTGCCAGCATCGACGGGATTAACTATGGCTACACCTTC
>TRBV19|TRBJ2-2|.|.
CASSYRSNTGELFF
TGTGCCAGTAGTTACAGGTCGAACACCGGGGAGCTGTTTTTT
>TRBV6-5|TRBJ2-2|TRBD2|.
CASNPGTTNTGELFF
TGTGCCAGCAACCCCGGGACTACGAACACCGGGGAGCTGTTTTTT